The 8 T cell receptor beta chains presented below share a single source sample, sequenced in a study of PD-1 blockade in classical Hodgkin lymphoma. The repertoire was sequenced with immunoSEQ multiplex PCR; TCRdb's copy has only in-frame clones and lacks some. The sample gives fewer than 110,000 clones, 80% to 90% of which show up once; about 6.4% is in the top ten. With no exception, relapse followed autologous stem cell transplantation in all patients, and brentuximab vedotin exposure varied. Material: peripheral blood mononuclear cells (PBMCs), obtained before the second cycle of nivolumab. The origin of the receptors is a human donor with classical Hodgkin lymphoma.

The sample holds one count of this clone. V usage is TRBV18 and J usage is TRBJ1-1, with D possibly TRBD1 on 5 matching bases. The CDR3 has 14 residues. CDR1 is KGHSH and CDR2 is LQKENI in the germline V gene. The germline V and J ends were trimmed by 6 bases and 1 base, with 12 bases remaining between them. CDR3 nucleotide sequence: TGTGCCAGCTCCGCAGTGGGGACGAACACTGAAGCTTTCTTT. Its protein product is CASSAVGTNTEAFF.

The V gene is TRBV11-3, the J gene TRBJ2-1, with 13 bases lining up with TRBD2. Germline V gene lookup returns CDR1 SGHNT and CDR2 YENEEA. V lost 4 bases and J lost 4; bases outside the gene matches: 4. This CDR3 contains 16 residues. The CDR3 reads CASSSGLAGVYNEQFF. CDR3 nucleotides: TGTGCCAGCAGCTCCGGACTAGCGGGGGTATACAATGAGCAGTTCTTC. The full variable domain, completed using reference TRBV11-3 and TRBJ2-1, is EAGVVQSPRYKIIEKKQPVAFWCNPISGHNTLYWYLQNLGQGPELLIRYENEEAVDDSQLPKDRFSAERLKGVDSTLKIQPAELGDSAVYLCASSSGLAGVYNEQFFGPGTRLTVL.

The rearrangement links TRBV5-6 to TRBJ1-5; D remains ambiguous. Germline V lookup: CDR1 SGHDT, CDR2 YYEEEE. The CDR3 length is 13 residues. Trimming left V 4 bases short and J 1 base short, with 6 bases between. As DNA, the CDR3 is TGTGCCAGCAGCCAACTAAGCAATCAGCCCCAGCATTTT. Protein sequence: CASSQLSNQPQHF.

The V call is TRBV11-2, the J call TRBJ2-7; TRBD2 matches 9 bases. With V trimmed by 5 bases and J by 3 bases, 11 bases remained unmatched. The CDR3 sequence is 16 residues long. The germline gives CDR1 SGHAT, CDR2 FQNNGV. In nucleotides, the CDR3 is TGTGCCAGCAGCCGCGGGAGGGACCCCCTTTTCTACGAGCAGTACTTC. Encoded protein: CASSRGRDPLFYEQYF.

This clone was recorded a few times. The chain uses TRBV11-2 and TRBJ1-3, with D uncertain. CDR1 is SGHAT and CDR2 is FQNNGV in the germline V gene. This CDR3 has 12 residues. V lost 4 bases and J 6 bases, leaving 7 bases between the germline ends. CDR3 sequence (DNA): TGTGCCAGCAGCTCCATGCCAAACACCATATATTTT. Its translation is CASSSMPNTIYF.

The chain links TRBV28 to TRBJ2-7; D call uncertain. Germline CDR1 is MDHEN and CDR2 is SYDVKM. CDR3 size: 12 residues. V dropped 6 bases and J dropped 1 base, with 7 bases sitting between them. CDR3 nucleotide sequence: TGTGCCAGCAGGTTCCGGTCCTACGAGCAGTACTTC. Translated, it gives CASRFRSYEQYF.

This chain connects TRBV19 to TRBJ1-1; D ambiguous. The germline V gene has CDR1 LNHDA and CDR2 SQIVND (reference sequence). The CDR3 has 19 residues. V lost 0 bases to trimming and J lost 0 bases, with 20 bases between them. This chain's CDR3 is CASSIESLEMPALNTEAFF. CDR3 coding DNA: TGTGCCAGTAGTATAGAGTCGCTTGAGATGCCAGCGCTGAACACTGAAGCTTTCTTT.

This rearrangement joins TRBV2 to TRBJ2-7; a possible D gene is TRBD1 (6 bases). The CDR3 runs 15 residues. Trimming shortened V by 4 bases and J by 3 bases, and 16 bases separated the two germline ends. Germline V gene lookup returns CDR1 SNHLY and CDR2 FYNNEI. CDR3 coding DNA: TGTGCCAGCAGTGTCGAGTGGGGGCGAGGCTACGAGCAGTACTTC. It codes for CASSVEWGRGYEQYF.